This T cell receptor (beta chain) was recorded in a study of T cell changes during pregnancy in multiple sclerosis. This CDR3 region has 16 residues. V lost 2 bases, J lost 1 base, and 12 bases lay in between. Germline assignment: CDR1 MNHNY and CDR2 SVGAGI (reference sequence). Generated by immunoSEQ multiplex PCR, the TCRdb table keeps only in-frame clones and is missing some. This table holds approximately 46,000 clones, roughly nine tenths found once. J is TRBJ2-4 and V is TRBV6-6; tentatively, D is TRBD2 (5 bases). This receptor was identified in a female donor with multiple sclerosis, enrolled in a pregnancy study. Sequenced here: CD8+ T cells from peripheral blood mononuclear cells, sampled in the second trimester of pregnancy. CDR3 sequence reads: CASSYPGESAKNIQYF. CDR3 sequence (DNA): TGTGCCAGCAGTTACCCCGGGGAAAGTGCCAAAAACATTCAGTACTTC.